This entry describes one TCR beta chain. The antigen is not known. The source of the sample is a study of CD8 T cells in ankylosing spondylitis. Study conclusions and caveats: Previously reported in reactive arthritis synovial fluid and blood were some of the motif variants.

Germline values: CDR1 SGHTA, CDR2 FQGNSA. The CDR3 is made up of 14 amino acids. Trimming took off 1 base at V and 0 bases at J, with 5 bases between the two ends. TCRdb re-called the 5' RACE reads through MiXCR, storing one row per CDR3 protein. This sample has about 340,000 distinct CDR3 sequences, with roughly 15% found just once. This clonotype was obtained from a male donor with ankylosing spondylitis or in good health (not recorded which). The chain joins TRBV7-2 to TRBJ2-3; D is undetermined. Sequenced: blood, either unsorted or a sorted T cell fraction (not recorded which). DNA of the CDR3: TGTGCCAGCAGCTTAGTACTAAGCACAGATACGCAGTATTTT. It is translated as CASSLVLSTDTQYF.